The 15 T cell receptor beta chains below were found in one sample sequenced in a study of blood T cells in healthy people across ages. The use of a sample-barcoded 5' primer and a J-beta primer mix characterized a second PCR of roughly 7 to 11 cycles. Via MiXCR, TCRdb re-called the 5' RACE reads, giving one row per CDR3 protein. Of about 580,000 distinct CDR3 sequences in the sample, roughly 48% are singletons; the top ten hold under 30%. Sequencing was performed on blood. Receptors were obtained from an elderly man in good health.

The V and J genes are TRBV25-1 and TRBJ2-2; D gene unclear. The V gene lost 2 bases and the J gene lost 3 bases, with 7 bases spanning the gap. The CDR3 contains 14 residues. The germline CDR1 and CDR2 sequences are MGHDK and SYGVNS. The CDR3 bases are TGTGCCAGCAGTGAACACAGTGACACCGGGGAGCTGTTTTTT. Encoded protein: CASSEHSDTGELFF.

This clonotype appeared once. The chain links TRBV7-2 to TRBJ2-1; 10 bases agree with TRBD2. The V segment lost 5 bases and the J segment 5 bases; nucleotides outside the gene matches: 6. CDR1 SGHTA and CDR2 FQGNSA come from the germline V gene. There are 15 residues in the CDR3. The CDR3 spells CASSVKRGGNNEQFF. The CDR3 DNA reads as TGTGCCAGCAGCGTCAAGCGGGGGGGGAACAATGAGCAGTTCTTC.

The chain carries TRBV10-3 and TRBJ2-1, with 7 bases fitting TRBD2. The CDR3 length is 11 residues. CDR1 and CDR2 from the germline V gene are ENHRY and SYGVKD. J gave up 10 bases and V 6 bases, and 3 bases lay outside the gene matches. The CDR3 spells CAIRGGLEQFF. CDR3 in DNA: TGTGCCATCAGGGGAGGGCTAGAGCAGTTCTTC.

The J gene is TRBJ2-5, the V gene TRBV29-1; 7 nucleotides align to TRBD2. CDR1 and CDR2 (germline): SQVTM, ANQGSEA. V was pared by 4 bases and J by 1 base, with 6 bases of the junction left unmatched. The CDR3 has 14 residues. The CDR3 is CSVVSGGSQETQYF. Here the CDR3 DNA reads TGCAGCGTTGTGTCGGGGGGAAGCCAAGAGACCCAGTACTTC.

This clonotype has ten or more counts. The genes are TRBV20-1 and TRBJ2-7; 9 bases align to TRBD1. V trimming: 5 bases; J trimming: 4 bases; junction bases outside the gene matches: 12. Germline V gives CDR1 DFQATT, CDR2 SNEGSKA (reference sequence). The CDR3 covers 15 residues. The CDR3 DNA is TGCAGTGCTGCACCGCCACAGGGGGCGCGTTACGAGCAGTACTTC. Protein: CSAAPPQGARYEQYF.

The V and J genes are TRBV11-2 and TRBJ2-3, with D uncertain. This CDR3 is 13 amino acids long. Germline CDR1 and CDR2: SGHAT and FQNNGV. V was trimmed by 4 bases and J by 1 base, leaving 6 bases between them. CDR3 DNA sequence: TGTGCCAGCAGCTCTAAGGGCACAGATACGCAGTATTTT. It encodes CASSSKGTDTQYF.

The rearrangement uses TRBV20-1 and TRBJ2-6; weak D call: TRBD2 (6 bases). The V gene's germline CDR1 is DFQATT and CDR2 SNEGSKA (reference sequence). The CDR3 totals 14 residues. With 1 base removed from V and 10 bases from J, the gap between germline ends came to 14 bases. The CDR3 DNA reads TGCAGTGCTAGAGCTGGAGGGAGAACAAACGTCCTGACTTTC. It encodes CSARAGGRTNVLTF.

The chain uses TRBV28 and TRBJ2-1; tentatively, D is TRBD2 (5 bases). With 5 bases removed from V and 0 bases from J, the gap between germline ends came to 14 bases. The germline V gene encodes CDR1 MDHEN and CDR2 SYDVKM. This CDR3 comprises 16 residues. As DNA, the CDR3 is TGTGCCAGCAGTCCCTCTGGTGGGAGCTCCTACAATGAGCAGTTCTTC. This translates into CASSPSGGSSYNEQFF.

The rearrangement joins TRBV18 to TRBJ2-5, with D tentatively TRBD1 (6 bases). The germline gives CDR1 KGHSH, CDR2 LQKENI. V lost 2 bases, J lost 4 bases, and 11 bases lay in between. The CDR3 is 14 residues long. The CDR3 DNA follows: TGTGCCAGCTCACCAAGATTAGGGGGAGAGACCCAGTACTTC. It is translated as CASSPRLGGETQYF.

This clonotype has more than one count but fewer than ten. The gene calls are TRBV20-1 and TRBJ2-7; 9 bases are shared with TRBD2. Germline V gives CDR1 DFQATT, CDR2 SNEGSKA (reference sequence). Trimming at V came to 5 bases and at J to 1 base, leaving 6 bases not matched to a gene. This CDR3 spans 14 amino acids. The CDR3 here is CSASTSGPSYEQYF. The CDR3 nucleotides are TGCAGTGCTTCGACTAGCGGTCCTTCCTACGAGCAGTACTTC.

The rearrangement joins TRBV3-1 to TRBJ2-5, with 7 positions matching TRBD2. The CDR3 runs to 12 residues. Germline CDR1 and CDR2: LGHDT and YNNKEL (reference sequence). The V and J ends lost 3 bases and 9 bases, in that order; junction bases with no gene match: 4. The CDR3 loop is CASSHQGRAQYF. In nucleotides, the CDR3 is TGTGCCAGCAGCCACCAAGGGAGGGCCCAGTACTTC.

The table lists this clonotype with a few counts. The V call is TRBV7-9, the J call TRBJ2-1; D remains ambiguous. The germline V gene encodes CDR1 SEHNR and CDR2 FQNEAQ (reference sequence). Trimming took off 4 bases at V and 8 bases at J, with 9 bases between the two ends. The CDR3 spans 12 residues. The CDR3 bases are TGTGCCAGCAGCTCCCTTGGGTATGAGCAGTTCTTC. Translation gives CASSSLGYEQFF.

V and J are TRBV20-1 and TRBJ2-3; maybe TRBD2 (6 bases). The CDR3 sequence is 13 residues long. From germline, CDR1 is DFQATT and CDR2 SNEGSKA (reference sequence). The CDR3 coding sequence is TGCAGCCTCGCGGGACCTGGCACAGATACGCAGTATTTT. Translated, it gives CSLAGPGTDTQYF.

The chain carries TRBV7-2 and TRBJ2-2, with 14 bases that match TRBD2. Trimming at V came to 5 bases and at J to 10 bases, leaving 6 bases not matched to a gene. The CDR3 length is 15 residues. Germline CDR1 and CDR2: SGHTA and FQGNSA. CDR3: CASSPRLAGGAELFF. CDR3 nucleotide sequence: TGTGCCAGCAGCCCCCGACTAGCGGGAGGGGCGGAGCTGTTTTTT. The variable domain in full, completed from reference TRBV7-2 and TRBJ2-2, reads GAGVSQSPSNKVTEKGKDVELRCDPISGHTALYWYRQSLGQGLEFLIYFQGNSAPDKSGLPSDRFSAERTGGSVSTLTIQRTQQEDSAVYLCASSPRLAGGAELFFGEGSRLTVL.

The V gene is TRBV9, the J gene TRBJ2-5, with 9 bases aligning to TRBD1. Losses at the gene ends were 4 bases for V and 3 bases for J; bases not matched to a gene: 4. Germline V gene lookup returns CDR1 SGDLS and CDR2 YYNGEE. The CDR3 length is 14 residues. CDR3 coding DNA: TGTGCCAGCAGCTACCGGGACAGGGAAGAGACCCAGTACTTC. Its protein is CASSYRDREETQYF.